A selection of T cell receptor beta chains follows, all from one sample in a study of shared clonotypes between healthy human individuals. TCRdb's copy holds only in-frame clones and misses some; the assay was immunoSEQ multiplex PCR. Counted here are about a million clones, 60% to 80% occurring once; the ten biggest clones make up nearly 1.5%. Sequencing was carried out using memory CD4+ T cells sorted from blood. Receptors were obtained from a man aged 18 to 30 in good health. The CDR3 runs from the conserved cysteine through the conserved F or W. D genes are given only for firm matches. Clone size is shown for a subset of rows, as once, few, many or a class of expanded clone.

clone_size j_call v_call d_call cdr3_nt cdr3_aa
- TRBJ2-5 TRBV5-6 - TGTGCCAGCAGCTTGGTTCCTACAGGGCTACAAGAGACCCAGTACTTC CASSLVPTGLQETQYF
- TRBJ1-2 TRBV11-3 - TGTGCCAGCAGCTTAGAGGTTCTTGGCTACACCTTC CASSLEVLGYTF
- TRBJ2-7 TRBV5-1 TRBD1 TGCGCCAGCAGCCCTACAGGGGCGCGTGATGAGCAGTACTTC CASSPTGARDEQYF
- TRBJ2-7 TRBV10-1 - TGCGCCAGCAGTGAGAGGTCGGGGATATCCCCCCACGAGCAGTACTTC CASSERSGISPHEQYF
many TRBJ1-1 TRBV11-2 - TGTGCCAGCAGCTCGGATACGAGCGGGCGGGGGACTGAAGCTTTCTTT CASSSDTSGRGTEAFF
- TRBJ2-3 TRBV28 - TGTGCCAGCAGTACCCCTAGCACAGATACGCAGTATTTT CASSTPSTDTQYF
- TRBJ2-3 TRBV5-4 - TGTGCCAGCAGCTTTGATTCGGGAGTTGGAGATACGCAGTATTTT CASSFDSGVGDTQYF
once TRBJ2-1 TRBV5-6 TRBD2 TGTGCCAGCAGCTTGGTGCTAGCGGGAAAGGGGTCTGTGAATGAGCAGTTCTTC CASSLVLAGKGSVNEQFF
- TRBJ2-7 TRBV25-1 - TGTGCCAGCAGTTCCCCGACCCAAAATGAGCAGTACTTC CASSSPTQNEQYF
- TRBJ2-5 TRBV25-1 - TGTGCCAGCAGTGAGTGGAAGGGGGTCCAAGAGACCCAGTACTTC CASSEWKGVQETQYF
- TRBJ1-2 TRBV6-5 TRBD1 TGTGCCAGCCACGGGACAGGGGGATTGTTTGATCGCTACACCTTC CASHGTGGLFDRYTF
- TRBJ2-2 TRBV18 - TGTGCCAGCTCACCACCCGGGACGGTAAACACCGGGGAGCTGTTTTTT CASSPPGTVNTGELFF
- TRBJ2-1 TRBV7-8 - TGTGCCAGCAGCTTAATCGGCCATTCCTACAATGAGCAGTTCTTC CASSLIGHSYNEQFF
- TRBJ2-1 TRBV28 TRBD1 TGTGCCAGCAGGTTTCACCCGGGACAGGGGGGCGATGAGCAGTTCTTC CASRFHPGQGGDEQFF
- TRBJ2-4 TRBV6-6 - TGTGCCAGCACCTCAGGAGGGATAGCCAAAAACATTCAGTACTTC CASTSGGIAKNIQYF